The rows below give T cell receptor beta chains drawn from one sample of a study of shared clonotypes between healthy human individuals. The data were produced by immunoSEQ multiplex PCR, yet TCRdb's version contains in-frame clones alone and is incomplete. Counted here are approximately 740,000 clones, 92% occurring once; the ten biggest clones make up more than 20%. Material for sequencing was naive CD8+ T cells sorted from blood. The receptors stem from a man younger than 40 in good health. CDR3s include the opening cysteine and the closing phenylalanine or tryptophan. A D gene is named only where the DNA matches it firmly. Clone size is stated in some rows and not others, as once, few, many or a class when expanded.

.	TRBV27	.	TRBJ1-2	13	CASSPGTRGGYTF	TGTGCCAGCAGTCCGGGGACCAGGGGTGGCTACACCTTC
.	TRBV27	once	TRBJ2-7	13	CASSLPTRNEQYF	TGTGCCAGCAGTTTACCAACTAGGAACGAGCAGTACTTC
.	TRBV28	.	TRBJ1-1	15	CASSSLTGSNTEAFF	TGTGCCAGCAGTTCCTTGACAGGCTCGAACACTGAAGCTTTCTTT
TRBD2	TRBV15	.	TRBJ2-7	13	CATSERESNEQYF	TGTGCCACCAGCGAGCGGGAGTCAAACGAGCAGTACTTC
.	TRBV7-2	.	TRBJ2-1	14	CASSREGPYNEQFF	TGTGCCAGCAGCCGCGAGGGACCCTACAATGAGCAGTTCTTC
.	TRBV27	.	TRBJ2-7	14	CASSLAHRIDEQYF	TGTGCCAGCAGTTTGGCCCACCGGATCGACGAGCAGTACTTC
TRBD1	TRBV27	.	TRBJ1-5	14	CASSRTGWNQPQHF	TGTGCCAGCTCGAGGACAGGCTGGAATCAGCCCCAGCATTTT
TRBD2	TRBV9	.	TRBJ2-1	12	CASSPGGAEQFF	TGTGCCAGCAGCCCGGGGGGGGCAGAGCAGTTCTTC
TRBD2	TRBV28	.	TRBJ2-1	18	CASSLIAGYNTEDNEQFF	TGTGCCAGCAGTTTAATAGCGGGATATAATACCGAAGACAATGAGCAGTTCTTC
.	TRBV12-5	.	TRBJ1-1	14	CASGLTGANTEAFF	TGTGCTAGTGGTCTCACGGGCGCGAACACTGAAGCTTTCTTT
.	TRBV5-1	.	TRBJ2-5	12	CASSLGGIIKYF	TGCGCCAGCAGCTTGGGGGGGATCATCAAGTACTTC
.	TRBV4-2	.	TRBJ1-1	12	CASSQMNTEAFF	TGTGCCAGCAGCCAGATGAACACTGAAGCTTTCTTT
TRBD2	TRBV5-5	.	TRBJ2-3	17	CASSLEPGLASTDTQYF	TGTGCCAGCAGCTTGGAGCCGGGACTAGCGAGCACAGATACGCAGTATTTT
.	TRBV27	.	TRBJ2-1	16	CASSFSGGIYYNEQFF	TGTGCCAGCAGTTTCAGTGGCGGGATCTACTACAATGAGCAGTTCTTC
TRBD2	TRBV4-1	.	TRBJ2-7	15	CASSDRPSGGDEQYF	TGCGCCAGCAGCGACCGGCCTAGCGGGGGCGACGAGCAGTACTTC
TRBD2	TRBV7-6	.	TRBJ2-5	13	CASSLSGRDTQYF	TGTGCCAGCAGCTTAAGCGGGAGGGATACCCAGTACTTC
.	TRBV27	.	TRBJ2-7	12	CASSPRPGVQYF	TGTGCCAGCAGTCCTCGCCCGGGGGTGCAGTACTTC
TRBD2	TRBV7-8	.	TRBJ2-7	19	CASSHTRTSGSGGVYEQYF	TGTGCCAGCAGCCATACCCGGACTAGCGGGTCGGGGGGGGTTTACGAGCAGTACTTC
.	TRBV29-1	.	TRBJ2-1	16	CSVEGHLQLFYNEQFF	TGCAGCGTTGAAGGCCACCTTCAATTATTCTACAATGAGCAGTTCTTC
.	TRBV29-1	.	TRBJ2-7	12	CSVGKVGGEQYF	TGCAGCGTTGGTAAGGTCGGAGGGGAGCAGTACTTC
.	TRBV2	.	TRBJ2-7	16	CASSESPSTVTLEQYF	TGTGCCAGCAGTGAATCCCCCTCGACAGTCACCCTCGAGCAGTACTTC
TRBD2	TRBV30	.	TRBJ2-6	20	CASQRPLSGKESSGANVLTF	TGTGCCTCGCAAAGACCCCTAAGCGGGAAGGAGAGCTCTGGGGCCAACGTCCTGACTTTC
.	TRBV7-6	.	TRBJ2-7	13	CASSQVDQYEQYF	TGTGCCAGCAGCCAGGTCGACCAATACGAGCAGTACTTC
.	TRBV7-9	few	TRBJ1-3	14	CASSSRNSGNTIYF	TGTGCCAGCAGCTCCCGCAACTCTGGAAACACCATATATTTT
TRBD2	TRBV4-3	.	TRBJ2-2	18	CASSQRWLTSGSAGELFF	TGCGCCAGCAGCCAGCGGTGGCTGACTAGCGGGAGTGCCGGGGAGCTGTTTTTT
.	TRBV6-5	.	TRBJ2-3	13	CASRLATVDTQYF	TGTGCCAGCAGACTAGCTACGGTAGATACGCAGTATTTT
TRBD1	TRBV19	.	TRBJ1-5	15	CASSTRDRANQPQHF	TGTGCCAGTAGTACACGGGACAGAGCTAATCAGCCCCAGCATTTT
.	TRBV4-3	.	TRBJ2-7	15	CASSQGNRVLDEQYF	TGCGCCAGCAGCCAAGGAAACAGGGTCTTGGACGAGCAGTACTTC
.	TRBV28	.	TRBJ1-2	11	CATLTGFGYTF	TGTGCCACGCTTACAGGGTTTGGCTACACCTTC
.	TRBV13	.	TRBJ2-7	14	CASSPLDRSYEQYF	TGTGCCAGCAGCCCGCTGGACAGATCCTACGAGCAGTACTTC
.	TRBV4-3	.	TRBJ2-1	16	CASSQDEATAANEQFF	TGCGCCAGCAGCCAAGATGAAGCCACGGCAGCAAATGAGCAGTTCTTC
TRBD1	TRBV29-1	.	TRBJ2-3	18	CSATSGGQGRRGTDTQYF	TGCAGCGCCACCTCCGGTGGACAGGGACGAAGGGGTACAGATACGCAGTATTTT
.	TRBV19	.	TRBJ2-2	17	CASSISGAPSPTGELFF	TGTGCCAGTAGTATTTCAGGGGCTCCCTCACCCACCGGGGAGCTGTTTTTT
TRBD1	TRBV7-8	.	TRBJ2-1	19	CASSLPRDRPQSSYNEQFF	TGTGCCAGCAGCTTACCGAGGGACAGACCTCAAAGCTCCTACAATGAGCAGTTCTTC
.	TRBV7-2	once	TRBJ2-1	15	CASSFRGMSYNEQFF	TGTGCCAGCAGCTTTCGGGGGATGAGTTACAATGAGCAGTTCTTC
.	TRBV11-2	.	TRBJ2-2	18	CASSPIMGQPSGTGELFF	TGTGCCAGCAGCCCCATTATGGGCCAGCCCAGCGGCACCGGGGAGCTGTTTTTT
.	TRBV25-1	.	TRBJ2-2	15	CASSEFRGNTGELFF	TGTGCCAGCAGTGAATTTCGCGGCAACACCGGGGAGCTGTTTTTT
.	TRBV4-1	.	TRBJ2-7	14	CASSMSGNSYEQYF	TGCGCCAGCAGCATGTCTGGGAACTCCTACGAGCAGTACTTC
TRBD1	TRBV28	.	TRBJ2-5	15	CASNSGTGVRETQYF	TGTGCCAGCAATTCAGGGACAGGGGTGCGAGAGACCCAGTACTTC
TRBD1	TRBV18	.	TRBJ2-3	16	CASSPPGQGASDTQYF	TGTGCCAGCTCACCCCCGGGACAGGGGGCATCAGATACGCAGTATTTT
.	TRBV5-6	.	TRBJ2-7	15	CASSFQGPSRWEQYF	TGTGCCAGCAGCTTCCAGGGCCCTTCGCGATGGGAGCAGTACTTC
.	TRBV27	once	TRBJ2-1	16	CASSTLRELSYNEQFF	TGTGCCAGCAGTACCCTCAGGGAGCTCTCCTACAATGAGCAGTTCTTC
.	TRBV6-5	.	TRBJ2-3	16	CASSYSTDSSTDTQYF	TGTGCCAGCAGTTACTCGACAGATTCTAGCACAGATACGCAGTATTTT
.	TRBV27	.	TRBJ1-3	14	CASLGSGDRNTIYF	TGTGCCAGTCTTGGGTCCGGAGACAGAAACACCATATATTTT
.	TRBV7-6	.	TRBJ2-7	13	CASSLHHSYEQYF	TGTGCCAGCAGCCTCCACCACTCCTACGAGCAGTACTTC
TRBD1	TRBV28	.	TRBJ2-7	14	CASSLGQGTYEQYF	TGTGCCAGCAGCCTAGGACAGGGTACCTACGAGCAGTACTTC
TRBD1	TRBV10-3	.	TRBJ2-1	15	CAISEDRGPFDEQFF	TGTGCCATCAGTGAGGACAGGGGGCCTTTCGATGAGCAGTTCTTC
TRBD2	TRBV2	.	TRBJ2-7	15	CASSGTSGPSYEQYF	TGTGCCAGCAGCGGGACTAGCGGACCCTCCTACGAGCAGTACTTC
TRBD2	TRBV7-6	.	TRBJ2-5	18	CASSLEALLAGGGETQYF	TGTGCCAGCAGCTTAGAAGCCCTACTAGCGGGAGGAGGAGAGACCCAGTACTTC
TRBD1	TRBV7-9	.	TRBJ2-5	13	CASSYRDRETQYF	TGTGCCAGCAGCTACCGGGACAGAGAGACCCAGTACTTC
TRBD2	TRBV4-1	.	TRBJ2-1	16	CASSLIAASGPNEQFF	TGCGCCAGCAGCCTGATCGCGGCTAGCGGACCGAATGAGCAGTTCTTC
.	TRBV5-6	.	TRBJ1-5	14	CASSLGMGTQPQHF	TGTGCCAGCAGCTTGGGTATGGGAACCCAGCCCCAGCATTTT
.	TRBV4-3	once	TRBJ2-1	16	CASSQEGRRLFNEQFF	TGCGCCAGCAGCCAAGAGGGTCGACGGCTTTTCAATGAGCAGTTCTTC
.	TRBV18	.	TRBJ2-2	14	CASSPPIFGGELFF	TGTGCCAGCTCACCACCGATTTTCGGCGGGGAGCTGTTTTTT
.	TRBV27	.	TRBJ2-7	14	CASGPTGFSYEQYF	TGTGCCAGCGGCCCCACTGGGTTCTCCTACGAGCAGTACTTC
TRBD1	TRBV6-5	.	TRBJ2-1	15	CASSQDRVGYNEQFF	TGTGCCAGCAGCCAGGACAGGGTAGGCTACAATGAGCAGTTCTTC
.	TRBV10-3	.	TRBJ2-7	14	CAISEGTYNYEQYF	TGTGCCATCAGTGAGGGGACATATAACTACGAGCAGTACTTC